This TCR beta chain stems from a study of regulatory T cells in long-lasting Graves disease. Time point in this sample: newly diagnosed GD, antithyroid drugs for less than 3 months. PBMCs were the source of the RNA used for TCR sequencing. The TCR beta library used iRepertoire HTBI primers with Arm-PCR amplification of CDR3. Authors' methods: Identification yielded 60 or so TRBV and roughly 14 TRBJ segments across samples. TCRdb analysed the multiplex PCR reads with MiXCR anew, one entry per CDR3 protein. The V and J calls were determined by TCRdb, not by the authors. The data contain around 400,000 distinct CDR3 sequences, around 15% of them singletons. The CDR3 has 18 amino acids. Unmatched junction bases numbered 9, after V lost 2 bases and J lost 1 base. Germline V lookup: CDR1 MNHEY, CDR2 SVGEGT.

V is TRBV6-2 or TRBV6-3 and J is TRBJ2-2; 8 nucleotides align to TRBD1. The clonotype was recovered from a female donor with Graves disease. Source: peripheral blood mononuclear cells (PBMCs), taken at new diagnosis, from a patient treated with antithyroid drugs. CDR3 loop: CASSYALSGQENTGELFF. As DNA, the CDR3 is TGTGCCAGCAGTTACGCACTCTCGGGACAGGAGAACACCGGGGAGCTGTTTTTT.